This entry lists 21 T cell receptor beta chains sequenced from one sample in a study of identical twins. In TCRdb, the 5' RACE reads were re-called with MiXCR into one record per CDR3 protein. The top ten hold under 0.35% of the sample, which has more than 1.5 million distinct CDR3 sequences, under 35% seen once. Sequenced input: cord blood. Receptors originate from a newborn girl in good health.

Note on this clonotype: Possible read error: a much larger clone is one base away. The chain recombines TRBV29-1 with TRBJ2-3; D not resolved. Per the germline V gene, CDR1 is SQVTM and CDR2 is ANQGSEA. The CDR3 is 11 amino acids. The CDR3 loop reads CSVEEQDTRYF. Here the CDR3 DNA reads TGCAGCGTTGAGGAGCAAGATACGCGGTATTTT.

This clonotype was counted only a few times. The CDR3, as DNA: TGCGCCAGCAGTCGACAGGAACGATCACCCCTCCACTTT. Its protein product is CASSRQERSPLHF. This chain joins TRBV5-1 and TRBJ1-6, with a tentative D call TRBD1 (6 bases). This CDR3 is built from 13 residues. The V and J ends lost 5 bases and 10 bases respectively, with 13 bases between them. Germline V gene data show CDR1 as SGHRS and CDR2 as YFSETQ. Full variable domain (remainder filled in from reference TRBV5-1 and TRBJ1-6): KAGVTQTPRYLIKTRGQQVTLSCSPISGHRSVSWYQQTPGQGLQFLFEYFSETQRNKGNFPGRFSGRQFSNSRSEMNVSTLELGDSALYLCASSRQERSPLHFGNGTRLTVT.

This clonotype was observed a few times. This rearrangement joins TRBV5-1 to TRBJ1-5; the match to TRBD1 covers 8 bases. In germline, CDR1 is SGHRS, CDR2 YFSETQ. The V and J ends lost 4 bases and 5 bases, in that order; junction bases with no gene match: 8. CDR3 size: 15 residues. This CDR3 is CASSITGGVDQPQHF. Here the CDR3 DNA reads TGCGCCAGCAGCATCACAGGGGGGGTGGATCAGCCCCAGCATTTT.

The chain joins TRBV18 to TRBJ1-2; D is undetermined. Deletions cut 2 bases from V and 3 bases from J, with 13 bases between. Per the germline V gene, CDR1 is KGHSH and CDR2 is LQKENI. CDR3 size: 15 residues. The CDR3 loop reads CASSPTPGIHYGYTF. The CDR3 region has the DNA TGTGCCAGCTCACCAACCCCGGGTATACACTATGGCTACACCTTC.

The CDR3 region has the DNA TGTGCCAGCAGCTTAATGCACCTAGCGGGGGCCTACGAGCAGTACTTC. As protein: CASSLMHLAGAYEQYF. This chain connects TRBV7-8 to TRBJ2-7, with TRBD2 matching 10 bases. Germline V lookup: CDR1 SGHVS, CDR2 FQNEAQ. V shed 2 bases and J 2 bases; nucleotides not matched to a gene: 6. This CDR3 has 16 residues.

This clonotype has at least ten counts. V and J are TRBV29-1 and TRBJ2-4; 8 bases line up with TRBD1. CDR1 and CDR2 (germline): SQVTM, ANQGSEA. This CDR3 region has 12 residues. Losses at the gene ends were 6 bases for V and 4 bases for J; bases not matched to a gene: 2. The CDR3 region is CSVWDRKNIQYF. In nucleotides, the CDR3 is TGCAGCGTCTGGGACAGGAAAAACATTCAGTACTTC.

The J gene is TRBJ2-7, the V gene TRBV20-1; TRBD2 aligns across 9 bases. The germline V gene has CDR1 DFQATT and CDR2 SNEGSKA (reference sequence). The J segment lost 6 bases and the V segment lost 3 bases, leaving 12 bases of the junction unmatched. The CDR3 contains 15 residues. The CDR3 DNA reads TGCAGTGCTAGGCACCCTAGCGGGACGAGTGGCGAGCAGTACTTC. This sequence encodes CSARHPSGTSGEQYF.

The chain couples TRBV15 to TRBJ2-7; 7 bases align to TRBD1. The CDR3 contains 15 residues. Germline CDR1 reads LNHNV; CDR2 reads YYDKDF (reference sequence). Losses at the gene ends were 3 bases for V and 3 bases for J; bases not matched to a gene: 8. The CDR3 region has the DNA TGTGCCACCAGCAGCGACAGGGAGTTGGACTACGAGCAGTACTTC. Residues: CATSSDRELDYEQYF.

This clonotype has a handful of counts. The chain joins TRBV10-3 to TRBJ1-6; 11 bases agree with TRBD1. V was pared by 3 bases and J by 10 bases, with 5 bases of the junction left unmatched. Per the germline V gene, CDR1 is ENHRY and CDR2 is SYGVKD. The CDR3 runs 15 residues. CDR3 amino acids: CAISDAGQGDSPLHF. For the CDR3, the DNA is TGTGCCATCAGTGATGCGGGACAGGGGGACTCACCCCTCCACTTT.

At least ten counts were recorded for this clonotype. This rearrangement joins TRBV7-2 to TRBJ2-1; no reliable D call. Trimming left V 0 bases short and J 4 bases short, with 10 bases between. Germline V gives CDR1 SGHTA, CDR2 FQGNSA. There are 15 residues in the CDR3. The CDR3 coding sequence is TGTGCCAGCAGCTTAGCATCAGCCGGTTACAATGAGCAGTTCTTC. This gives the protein CASSLASAGYNEQFF.

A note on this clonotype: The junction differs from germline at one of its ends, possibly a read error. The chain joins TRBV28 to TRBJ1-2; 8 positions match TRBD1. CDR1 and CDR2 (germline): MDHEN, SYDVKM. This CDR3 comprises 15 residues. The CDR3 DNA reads TGTGCCGGCAGTTTCCAGGGCAGGGGGCTCTATGGCTACACCTTC. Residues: CAGSFQGRGLYGYTF.

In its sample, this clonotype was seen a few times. The CDR3 here is CASSESSGSSYEQYF. CDR3 sequence (DNA): TGTGCCAGCAGTGAAAGTAGCGGGAGCTCCTACGAGCAGTACTTC. The rearrangement links TRBV6-1 to TRBJ2-7, with 9 bases fitting TRBD2. V shed 2 bases and J 0 bases; nucleotides not matched to a gene: 2. Germline V gene sequence: CDR1 MNHNS, CDR2 SASEGT. The length of the CDR3 is 15 residues.

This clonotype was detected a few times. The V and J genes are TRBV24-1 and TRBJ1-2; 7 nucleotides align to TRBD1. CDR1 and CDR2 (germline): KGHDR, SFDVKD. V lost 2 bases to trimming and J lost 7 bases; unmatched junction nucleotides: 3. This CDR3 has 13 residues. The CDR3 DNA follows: TGTGCCACCAGTGATTCGTACAGGGGTGGCTACACCTTC. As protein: CATSDSYRGGYTF.

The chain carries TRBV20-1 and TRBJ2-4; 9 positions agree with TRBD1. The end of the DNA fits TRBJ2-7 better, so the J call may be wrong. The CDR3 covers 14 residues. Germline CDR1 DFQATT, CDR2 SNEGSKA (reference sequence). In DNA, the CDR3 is TGCAGTGCTAGACGACAGGGGGGAGCCTACGAGCAGTACTTC. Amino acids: CSARRQGGAYEQYF.

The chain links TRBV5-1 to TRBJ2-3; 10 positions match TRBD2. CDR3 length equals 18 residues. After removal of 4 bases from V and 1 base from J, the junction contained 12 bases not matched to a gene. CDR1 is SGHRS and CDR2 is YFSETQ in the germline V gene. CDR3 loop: CASSRTPPTSGGTDTQYF. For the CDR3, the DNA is TGCGCCAGCAGCCGAACCCCACCTACTAGCGGGGGCACAGATACGCAGTATTTT.

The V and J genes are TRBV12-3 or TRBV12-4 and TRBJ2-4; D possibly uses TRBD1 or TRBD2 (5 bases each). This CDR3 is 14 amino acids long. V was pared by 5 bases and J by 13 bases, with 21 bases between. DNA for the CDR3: TGTGCCAGCAGTCCTTGGGGGAGAAGGAATGAGCAGTACTTC. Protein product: CASSPWGRRNEQYF.

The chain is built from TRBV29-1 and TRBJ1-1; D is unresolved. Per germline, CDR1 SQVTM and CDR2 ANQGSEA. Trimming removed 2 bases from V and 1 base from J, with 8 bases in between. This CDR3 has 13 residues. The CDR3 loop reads CSVESHSNTEAFF. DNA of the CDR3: TGCAGCGTTGAAAGCCACTCGAACACTGAAGCTTTCTTT. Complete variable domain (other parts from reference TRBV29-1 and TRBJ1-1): SAVISQKPSRDICQRGTSLTIQCQVDSQVTMMFWYRQQPGQSLTLIATANQGSEATYESGFVIDKFPISRPNLTFSTLTVSNMSPEDSSIYLCSVESHSNTEAFFGQGTRLTVV.

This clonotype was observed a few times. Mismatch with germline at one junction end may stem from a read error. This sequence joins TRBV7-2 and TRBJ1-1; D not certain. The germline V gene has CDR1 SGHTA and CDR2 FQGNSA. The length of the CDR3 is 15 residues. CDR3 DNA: TGTGCCAGTAGCTCCCTGGAGCAGGTCAACACTGAAGCTTTCTTT. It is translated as CASSSLEQVNTEAFF. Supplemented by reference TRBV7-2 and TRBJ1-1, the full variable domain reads GAGVSQSPSNKVTEKGKDVELRCDPISGHTALYWYRQSLGQGLEFLIYFQGNSAPDKSGLPSDRFSAERTGGSVSTLTIQRTQQEDSAVYLCASSSLEQVNTEAFFGQGTRLTVV.

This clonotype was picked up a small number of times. This CDR3 is CASSVRDSVTEAFF. For the CDR3, the DNA is TGTGCCAGCAGCGTAAGGGATTCGGTTACTGAAGCTTTCTTT. This chain links TRBV9 with TRBJ1-1; the D is unclear. Looked up from germline, CDR1 is SGDLS and CDR2 is YYNGEE. The ends were cut back, 1 base at V and 5 bases at J, with 12 bases in the middle. This CDR3 region has 14 residues.

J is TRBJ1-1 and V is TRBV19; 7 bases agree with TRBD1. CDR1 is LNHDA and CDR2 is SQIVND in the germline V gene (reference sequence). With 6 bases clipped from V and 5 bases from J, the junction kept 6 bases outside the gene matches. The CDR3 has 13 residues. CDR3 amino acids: CASSFTGETEAFF. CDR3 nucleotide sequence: TGTGCCAGTAGCTTTACAGGGGAAACTGAAGCTTTCTTT. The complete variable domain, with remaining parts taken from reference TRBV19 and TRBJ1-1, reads DGGITQSPKYLFRKEGQNVTLSCEQNLNHDAMYWYRQDPGQGLRLIYYSQIVNDFQKGDIAEGYSVSREKKESFPLTVTSAQKNPTAFYLCASSFTGETEAFFGQGTRLTVV.

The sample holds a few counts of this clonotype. The CDR3 protein is CASTETGTAMNTEAFF. The CDR3 coding sequence is TGTGCCAGCACCGAAACGGGAACAGCGATGAACACTGAAGCTTTCTTT. This rearrangement joins TRBV6-1 to TRBJ1-1, with D unresolved. The CDR3 contains 16 residues. Germline lookup yields CDR1 MNHNS and CDR2 SASEGT. The V gene lost 7 bases and the J gene lost 0 bases, with 18 bases spanning the gap.